One and the same sample provided the 14 T cell receptor beta chains below, sequenced in a study of T-cell reconstitution after alpha-beta-depleted transplantation in children. Unique molecular identifiers were used in preparing the TCRbeta library. Each CDR3 protein is one row after TCRdb ran MiXCR on the PCR reads. Of roughly 110,000 distinct CDR3 sequences detected, over 9% appear once; the ten largest clones hold under 40%. This specimen was PBMCs, taken before TCRalphabeta/CD19-depleted stem cell transplant. Receptors were obtained from a boy under 10 years old with acute lymphoblastic leukemia, due to receive a stem cell transplant.

The CDR3 here is CASRPRLLLGGDTQYF. CDR3 nucleotide sequence: TGTGCCAGCAGACCCAGGCTCCTCTTGGGGGGAGATACGCAGTATTTT. The chain links TRBV8-2 to TRBJ2-3; the table names TRBD1, a call not compared with the DNA. TRBV8-2 is a recognized pseudogene. This CDR3 region has 16 residues.

This clonotype was counted at least ten times. The chain combines TRBV6-5 with TRBJ2-3; TRBD2 agrees at 7 bases. The CDR3 extends over 17 amino acids. V gave up 7 bases and J gave up 4 bases; unmatched junction bases: 17. The germline CDR1 and CDR2 sequences are MNHEY and SVGAGI. The CDR3 protein is CASTRMLAGRGADTQYF. DNA for the CDR3: TGTGCCAGCACGAGGATGTTAGCGGGCCGGGGCGCAGATACGCAGTATTTT.

Only a few counts were recorded for this clonotype. The rearrangement links TRBV7-9 to TRBJ2-6; 9 bases are a match to TRBD1. CDR3 length equals 17 residues. Germline values: CDR1 SEHNR, CDR2 FQNEAQ (reference sequence). The V and J ends lost 5 bases and 4 bases, in that order; junction bases with no gene match: 9. CDR3 nucleotide sequence: TGTGCCAGCAGCCCCGCCGACAGGGGGGAAGGGGCCAACGTCCTGACTTTC. It codes for CASSPADRGEGANVLTF.

The chain couples TRBV18 to TRBJ1-2; 8 bases are shared with TRBD1. Trimming took 3 bases from V and 2 from J; bases not matched to a gene: 5. There are 15 residues in the CDR3. Germline lookup yields CDR1 KGHSH and CDR2 LQKENI. CDR3 in DNA: TGTGCCAGCTCACCCGGACAGGGTCCGAACTATGGCTACACCTTC. Translated: CASSPGQGPNYGYTF.

The V call is TRBV4-2, the J call TRBJ2-3, with D perhaps matching TRBD2 (6 bases). Germline assignment: CDR1 LGHNA and CDR2 YNFKEQ. This CDR3 has 17 residues. V was pared by 1 base and J by 4 bases, with 18 bases between. CDR3 sequence (DNA): TGTGCCAGCAGCCAAGGGTCTGGCGGGGTGAGGGCAGATACGCAGTATTTT. As protein: CASSQGSGGVRADTQYF.

The CDR3 sequence: CASSQEGADTQYF. The CDR3 nucleotides are TGCGCCAGCAGCCAAGAGGGAGCAGATACGCAGTATTTT. This sequence joins TRBV4-1 and TRBJ2-3, with a possible D match to TRBD2 (5 bases). Trimming took off 0 bases at V and 4 bases at J, with 5 bases between the two ends. The germline gives CDR1 MGHRA, CDR2 YSYEKL. This CDR3 comprises 13 residues.

This clonotype was seen repeatedly, ten times or more. The gene calls are TRBV12-3 or TRBV12-4 and TRBJ2-1; D is undetermined. V was trimmed by 1 base and J by 7 bases, leaving 8 bases between them. The CDR3 has 13 amino acids. As DNA, the CDR3 is TGTGCCAGCAGTTTAGGGGCGAGGAATGAGCAGTTCTTC. Its translation is CASSLGARNEQFF.

The rearrangement uses TRBV28 and TRBJ2-5; 9 bases agree with TRBD2. The V segment lost 3 bases and the J segment 2 bases; nucleotides outside the gene matches: 7. Germline V CDR1 and CDR2: MDHEN, SYDVKM. There are 16 residues in the CDR3. This chain's CDR3 is CASSFGVAGAQETQYF. The CDR3 region has the DNA TGTGCCAGCAGTTTTGGGGTAGCGGGAGCGCAAGAGACCCAGTACTTC. Full variable domain (rest looked up from reference TRBV28 and TRBJ2-5): DVKVTQSSRYLVKRTGEKVFLECVQDMDHENMFWYRQDPGLGLRLIYFSYDVKMKEKGDIPEGYSVSREKKERFSLILESASTNQTSMYLCASSFGVAGAQETQYFGPGTRLLVL.

This clonotype occurred many times. V is TRBV13 and J is TRBJ2-3; 12 bases map to TRBD2. The CDR3 extends over 16 amino acids. The V gene's germline CDR1 is PRHDT and CDR2 FYEKMQ (reference sequence). V shed 3 bases, J shed 5 bases, and the junction held 6 bases outside the gene matches. CDR3 sequence (DNA): TGTGCCAGCAGCTTCGCTAGCGGGAGGGCCAGAGATACGCAGTATTTT. Translation: CASSFASGRARDTQYF.

This clonotype was counted many times. The chain's CDR3 is CASSLVSYTEAFF. The CDR3 DNA follows: TGTGCCAGCAGCTTGGTGAGCTACACTGAAGCTTTCTTT. The chain couples TRBV11-2 to TRBJ1-1; D ambiguous. Deletions cut 3 bases from V and 3 bases from J, with 8 bases between. Germline V gives CDR1 SGHAT, CDR2 FQNNGV. The CDR3 has 13 amino acids. The variable domain in full, with the rest retrieved from reference TRBV11-2 and TRBJ1-1, is EAGVAQSPRYKIIEKRQSVAFWCNPISGHATLYWYQQILGQGPKLLIQFQNNGVVDDSQLPKDRFSAERLKGVDSTLKIQPAKLEDSAVYLCASSLVSYTEAFFGQGTRLTVV.

The rearrangement uses TRBV5-1 and TRBJ2-5, with D tentatively TRBD1 (5 bases). Germline lookup yields CDR1 SGHRS and CDR2 YFSETQ. This CDR3 has 14 amino acids. Trimming left V 4 bases short and J 1 base short, with 11 bases between. In DNA form, the CDR3 reads TGCGCCAGCAGCCACGACAGTTCCCAAGAGACCCAGTACTTC. Its protein is CASSHDSSQETQYF.

The rearrangement joins TRBV27 to TRBJ2-2; D possibly corresponds to TRBD1 (6 bases). Germline V gene sequence: CDR1 MNHEY, CDR2 SMNVEV (reference sequence). Trimming shortened V by 3 bases and J by 2 bases, and 19 bases separated the two germline ends. CDR3 length: 18 residues. This chain's CDR3 is CASSFLATGSSNTGELFF. The CDR3 DNA is TGTGCCAGCAGTTTTTTGGCAACAGGGTCTTCCAACACCGGGGAGCTGTTTTTT.

This clonotype was seen a handful of times. Written as DNA, the CDR3 is TGTGCCAGCAGCTTCGGAGGCAAGGACACTGAAGCTTTCTTT. This gives the protein CASSFGGKDTEAFF. The V call is TRBV7-2, the J call TRBJ1-1; no definite D call. V was pared by 3 bases and J by 3 bases, with 11 bases between. There are 14 residues in the CDR3. CDR1 is SGHTA, CDR2 FQGNSA, per germline.

The gene calls are TRBV15 and TRBJ2-5; no firm D call. The V gene lost 1 base and the J gene lost 5 bases, with 11 bases spanning the gap. CDR3 length: 14 residues. Germline V gene data show CDR1 as LNHNV and CDR2 as YYDKDF (reference sequence). CDR3 in DNA: TGTGCCACCAGCAGAGTAGGCGGCTGGGAGACCCAGTACTTC. It codes for CATSRVGGWETQYF.